The 13 T cell receptor beta chains below come from one sample, sequenced in a study of beta chain features in type 1 diabetes. The authors reverse transcribed all of the isolated RNA, so sequencing captured expressed TCRB transcripts. Generated by immunoSEQ multiplex PCR, the TCRdb table keeps only in-frame clones and is missing some. The table includes 850,000 to 900,000 clones, roughly a sixth detected once. Sequencing was done on a sample of naive CD4+ T cells from blood. The receptors originated from a woman aged 18 to 35 in good health.

The V and J genes are TRBV28 and TRBJ2-5; 7 nucleotides align to TRBD2. CDR3 length: 13 residues. Losses at the gene ends were 3 bases for V and 9 bases for J; bases not matched to a gene: 7. Germline V lookup: CDR1 MDHEN, CDR2 SYDVKM. CDR3 loop: CASSFNHREAQYF. The CDR3 DNA sequence: TGTGCCAGCAGTTTCAACCATCGGGAGGCCCAGTACTTC.

The chain combines TRBV28 with TRBJ1-2; D gene ambiguous. CDR1 and CDR2 (germline): MDHEN, SYDVKM. V was pared by 2 bases and J by 4 bases, with 14 bases between. This CDR3 has 15 residues. The CDR3 DNA is TGTGCCAGCAGTTTAGTAATAGGCCGACCCTATGGCTACACCTTC. As protein: CASSLVIGRPYGYTF.

This chain joins TRBV5-4 and TRBJ2-4, with 8 bases fitting TRBD1. This CDR3 spans 14 amino acids. Germline assignment: CDR1 SGHNT and CDR2 YYREEE (reference sequence). The V gene end was trimmed by 4 bases and the J gene end by 7 bases; junction bases not matched to a gene: 7. The CDR3 nucleotides are TGTGCCAGCAGCCAAGGACAGGGTGGGAACATTCAGTACTTC. The encoded protein is CASSQGQGGNIQYF.

This clone was counted only a few times. The chain carries TRBV29-1 and TRBJ2-1, with TRBD1 matching over 7 bases. Germline V gives CDR1 SQVTM, CDR2 ANQGSEA. This CDR3 spans 14 amino acids. CDR3 nucleotide sequence: TGCAGTTCCGACAGGGAGAGCTCCTACAATGAGCAGTTCTTC. It yields the protein CSSDRESSYNEQFF.

V is TRBV6-6 and J is TRBJ1-1, with D perhaps TRBD1 (5 bases). The V and J ends lost 5 bases and 5 bases respectively, with 15 bases between them. The CDR3 has 14 residues. Germline loops: CDR1 MNHNY, CDR2 SVGAGI (reference sequence). CDR3 in DNA: TGTGCCAGCAGTCATGGACATCCTGGGACTGAAGCTTTCTTT. Translated: CASSHGHPGTEAFF.

This clone came up a few times. The V and J genes are TRBV18 and TRBJ2-1, with D unclear. Germline CDR1 KGHSH, CDR2 LQKENI. V lost 0 bases to trimming and J lost 10 bases, with 13 bases between them. The CDR3 consists of 14 residues. The CDR3 sequence: CASSPPAWVSEQFF. The CDR3 DNA is TGTGCCAGCTCACCACCCGCATGGGTTAGCGAGCAGTTCTTC.

The rearrangement joins TRBV10-1 to TRBJ2-2; D ambiguous. The V end lost 3 bases, the J end lost 4 bases, and 9 bases lay between the germline ends. The CDR3 is 14 amino acids. CDR1 and CDR2 (germline): WNHNN, SYGVQD (reference sequence). The CDR3 DNA reads as TGCGCCAGCAGTGACTACAGAAGCACCGGGGAGCTGTTTTTT. This translates into CASSDYRSTGELFF.

The rearrangement uses TRBV6-4 and TRBJ1-4; 8 nucleotides line up with TRBD1. CDR1 and CDR2 (germline): MRHNA, SNTAGT. CDR3 length equals 15 residues. The J segment lost 6 bases and the V segment lost 6 bases, leaving 9 bases of the junction unmatched. This CDR3 reads CASSLQTGGDEKLFF. For the CDR3, the DNA is TGTGCCAGCAGCCTACAAACAGGGGGGGATGAAAAACTGTTTTTT.

This clone showed up just a few times. V gene TRBV7-2 combines with J gene TRBJ2-5, with D uncertain. Trimming cost V 4 bases and J 0 bases, with 15 bases left between them. This CDR3 is 16 amino acids long. Germline V CDR1 and CDR2: SGHTA, FQGNSA. The CDR3 bases are TGTGCCAGCAGCTCTTTACATTGGACCAACCAAGAGACCCAGTACTTC. Translating it yields CASSSLHWTNQETQYF.

This chain joins TRBV19 and TRBJ2-5, with 10 bases that match TRBD2. TRBJ2-7 matches the DNA end more closely, so the J call is doubtful. This CDR3 is 13 amino acids long. Germline values: CDR1 LNHDA, CDR2 SQIVND (reference sequence). This chain's CDR3 is CASKPVAGGEQYF. CDR3 coding DNA: TGTGCCAGTAAACCGGTAGCGGGAGGCGAGCAGTACTTC.

This clone was seen only a few times. This chain connects TRBV18 to TRBJ2-1; tentative D call: TRBD1 (6 bases). This CDR3 is built from 14 residues. Germline V lookup: CDR1 KGHSH, CDR2 LQKENI. Trimming shortened V by 3 bases and J by 9 bases, and 15 bases separated the two germline ends. CDR3 protein: CASSPRKGEREQFF. The DNA of the CDR3 is TGTGCCAGCTCACCCCGAAAGGGGGAGCGTGAGCAGTTCTTC.

V is TRBV10-2 and J is TRBJ2-3; D gene ambiguous. The germline gives CDR1 WSHSY, CDR2 SAAADI. The CDR3 extends over 19 amino acids. The ends were cut back, 5 bases at V and 0 bases at J, with 24 bases in the middle. CDR3 nucleotide sequence: TGCGCCAGCAGTCTGCGTCGTTCCTCCTACTGGATAAGCACAGATACGCAGTATTTT. Protein sequence: CASSLRRSSYWISTDTQYF.

This clone was detected only a few times. The same CDR3 is also encoded by other DNA sequences in this sample. V gene TRBV5-1 combines with J gene TRBJ2-2; no firm D call. The CDR3 is made up of 13 amino acids. Trimming pared 0 bases from V and 8 bases from J, leaving 8 bases between. Germline assignment: CDR1 SGHRS and CDR2 YFSETQ. In nucleotides, the CDR3 is TGCGCCAGCAGCTTGGATCCCTCTGGGGAGCTGTTTTTT. Protein sequence: CASSLDPSGELFF.